These 13 T cell receptor beta chains came from one sample sequenced in a study of shared clonotypes between healthy human individuals. The assay was immunoSEQ multiplex PCR, and TCRdb's table has in-frame clones only and misses some. The repertoire holds millions of clones, 95% seen once, with roughly 0.13% in the top ten. The source material was naive CD4+ T cells sorted from blood. Subset in this sample: CD45RA+ positively selected. Every receptor here comes from a man between 18 and 29 years old in good health.

This chain joins TRBV4-1 and TRBJ2-5; TRBD1 matches at 7 bases. The V gene end was trimmed by 3 bases and the J gene end by 5 bases; junction bases not matched to a gene: 9. Germline CDR1 reads MGHRA; CDR2 reads YSYEKL. The CDR3 has 15 residues. The CDR3 reads CASSHGTVEGETQYF. CDR3 bases: TGCGCCAGCAGCCACGGGACAGTAGAGGGGGAGACCCAGTACTTC.

This clone was found once. The genes are TRBV15 and TRBJ1-2, with D maybe TRBD1 (6 bases). V was pared by 3 bases and J by 4 bases, with 15 bases between. Per germline, CDR1 LNHNV and CDR2 YYDKDF (reference sequence). The CDR3 is 15 amino acids. The CDR3 spells CATSRDSQGSYGYTF. The CDR3, as DNA: TGTGCCACCAGCAGGGACAGCCAGGGGTCCTATGGCTACACCTTC. Full variable domain (rest looked up from reference TRBV15 and TRBJ1-2): DAMVIQNPRYQVTQFGKPVTLSCSQTLNHNVMYWYQQKSSQAPKLLFHYYDKDFNNEADTPDNFQSRRPNTSFCFLDIRSPGLGDTAMYLCATSRDSQGSYGYTFGSGTRLTVV.

V and J are TRBV7-9 and TRBJ2-3, with D perhaps TRBD2 (6 bases). This CDR3 has 15 residues. The germline V gene has CDR1 SEHNR and CDR2 FQNEAQ (reference sequence). V was shortened by 8 bases and J by 1 base, with 16 bases between the two germline ends. The CDR3 nucleotides read TGTGCCAGCCAGCTTCGGGGGAGCGGCACAGATACGCAGTATTTT. As protein: CASQLRGSGTDTQYF.

The rearrangement uses TRBV10-3 and TRBJ2-3, with TRBD2 matching over 8 bases. The V gene's germline CDR1 is ENHRY and CDR2 SYGVKD. The CDR3 extends over 14 amino acids. V trimming: 11 bases; J trimming: 0 bases; junction bases outside the gene matches: 7. CDR3 coding DNA: TGTGCCGTCCACGGGGGGGCGAGCACAGATACGCAGTATTTT. Its translation is CAVHGGASTDTQYF.

This clone was recorded once. Different DNA sequences within this sample yield the same CDR3. V is TRBV29-1 and J is TRBJ2-2; no firm D call. Germline V gene data show CDR1 as SQVTM and CDR2 as ANQGSEA. V lost 6 bases to trimming and J lost 2 bases, with 4 bases between them. The CDR3 is made up of 11 amino acids. The CDR3 bases are TGCAGCGTGAGCAACACCGGGGAGCTGTTTTTT. Protein product: CSVSNTGELFF.

CDR3 coding DNA: TGTGCCATCAGTGAGGGCGTCTCCCAAGAGACCCAGTACTTC. This sequence encodes CAISEGVSQETQYF. The rearrangement links TRBV10-3 to TRBJ2-5; D not resolved. V lost 2 bases, J lost 1 base, and 8 bases lay in between. The germline V gene encodes CDR1 ENHRY and CDR2 SYGVKD. The CDR3 has 14 residues.

This clone was detected only once. The V gene is TRBV5-6, the J gene TRBJ2-2; D is uncertain. Trimming removed 2 bases at V and 4 bases at J, with 12 bases between. The germline V gene encodes CDR1 SGHDT and CDR2 YYEEEE. CDR3 size: 15 residues. The CDR3 DNA reads as TGTGCCAGCAGCTTTAGGCCCTCAGGCACCGGGGAGCTGTTTTTT. It encodes CASSFRPSGTGELFF.

The sample holds one count of this clone. The chain joins TRBV7-9 to TRBJ2-7; D call uncertain. V dropped 4 bases and J dropped 2 bases, with 9 bases sitting between them. Germline-derived CDR1 and CDR2 are SEHNR and FQNEAQ (reference sequence). The CDR3 covers 13 residues. CDR3 in DNA: TGTGCCAGCAGCTCCCGACCTACCTACGAGCAGTACTTC. Translated: CASSSRPTYEQYF.

This chain uses TRBV6-5 with TRBJ2-5, with TRBD2 as a possible D gene (6 bases). Germline-derived CDR1 and CDR2 are MNHEY and SVGAGI. This CDR3 spans 11 amino acids. The ends were cut back, 8 bases at V and 3 bases at J, with 7 bases in the middle. CDR3 in amino acids: CASRREETQYF. The CDR3 region has the DNA TGTGCCAGCCGGAGGGAAGAGACCCAGTACTTC.

The genes are TRBV27 and TRBJ2-7; TRBD1 matches 10 bases. The trim removed 6 bases at V and 5 bases at J, leaving 7 bases unmatched. Looked up from germline, CDR1 is MNHEY and CDR2 is SMNVEV (reference sequence). The length of the CDR3 is 14 residues. Written as DNA, the CDR3 is TGTGCCAGCAGGCCCCCGGGACAGGGGAACGAGCAGTACTTC. The encoded protein is CASRPPGQGNEQYF.

The chain employs TRBV7-2 and TRBJ2-1; D perhaps matches TRBD2 (6 bases). CDR1 SGHTA and CDR2 FQGNSA come from the germline V gene. V lost 5 bases and J 4 bases, leaving 9 bases between the germline ends. The CDR3 extends over 13 amino acids. The CDR3 region is CASSGTVYNEQFF. The CDR3 coding sequence is TGTGCCAGCAGCGGGACTGTTTACAATGAGCAGTTCTTC.

Here the CDR3 reads CASSTGNSNTGELFF. The DNA of the CDR3 is TGCGCCAGCAGCACAGGGAACTCGAACACCGGGGAGCTGTTTTTT. The V and J genes are TRBV4-3 and TRBJ2-2; tentatively, D is TRBD1 (6 bases). Trimming removed 5 bases from V and 0 bases from J, with 10 bases in between. The length of the CDR3 is 15 residues. Germline-derived CDR1 and CDR2 are LGHNA and YSLEER.

V is TRBV7-6 and J is TRBJ2-4; D might be TRBD2 (6 bases). The CDR3 consists of 18 residues. Germline assignment: CDR1 SGHVS and CDR2 FNYEAQ. V was trimmed by 3 bases and J by 2 bases, leaving 20 bases between them. The CDR3 sequence is CASSLGPGEGRTKNIQYF. Here the CDR3 DNA reads TGTGCCAGCAGCTTGGGCCCGGGAGAGGGGCGTACCAAAAACATTCAGTACTTC. The complete variable domain, with remaining parts taken from reference TRBV7-6 and TRBJ2-4, reads GAGVSQSPRYKVTKRGQDVALRCDPISGHVSLYWYRQALGQGPEFLTYFNYEAQQDKSGLPNDRFSAERPEGSISTLTIQRTEQRDSAMYRCASSLGPGEGRTKNIQYFGAGTRLSVL.